The 9 T cell receptor beta chains below come from one sample, sequenced in a study of shared clonotypes between healthy human individuals. Sequencing used immunoSEQ multiplex PCR; TCRdb keeps in-frame clones, though not all of them. The sample carries hundreds of thousands of clones, around three quarters recorded once. Sequencing input: memory CD4+ T cells sorted from blood. This sample's subset: CD45RA-negative fraction. All receptors come from a woman aged 25 to 39 in good health.

This rearrangement joins TRBV7-9 to TRBJ2-1; 10 bases fit TRBD2. From germline, CDR1 is SEHNR and CDR2 FQNEAQ (reference sequence). CDR3 length: 16 residues. Trimming removed 2 bases from V and 8 bases from J; junction bases left unmatched: 9. The CDR3 protein is CASSLSASGSSYEQFF. Here the CDR3 DNA reads TGTGCCAGCAGCTTATCCGCTAGCGGGAGTTCCTATGAGCAGTTCTTC.

The chain joins TRBV5-8 to TRBJ1-5; D possibly corresponds to TRBD1 (5 bases). The CDR3 extends over 14 amino acids. Germline V gene sequence: CDR1 SGHTS, CDR2 YDEGEE. V was cut by 4 bases and J by 9 bases, with 17 bases left in between. CDR3 amino acids: CASSAGTWVAPQHF. CDR3 nucleotide sequence: TGTGCCAGCAGCGCCGGGACTTGGGTCGCGCCCCAGCATTTT.

V gene TRBV7-9 combines with J gene TRBJ1-4; no reliable D call. The CDR3 extends over 13 amino acids. Trimming removed 7 bases from V and 8 bases from J, with 14 bases in between. CDR1 and CDR2 from the germline V gene are SEHNR and FQNEAQ (reference sequence). The CDR3 DNA is TGTGCCAGCACGCGGACGAACGACGAAAAACTGTTTTTT. Translating gives CASTRTNDEKLFF.

This clone was observed a single time. V is TRBV9 and J is TRBJ2-1; 11 bases are shared with TRBD2. CDR3 length: 16 residues. Germline CDR1 is SGDLS and CDR2 is YYNGEE. V was clipped by 0 bases and J by 5 bases; unmatched bases: 4. Here the CDR3 DNA reads TGTGCCAGCAGCGTAGGGGGACTAGCGGTAAACAATGAGCAGTTCTTC. This encodes CASSVGGLAVNNEQFF.

The chain joins TRBV15 to TRBJ2-5, with D perhaps TRBD2 (5 bases). This CDR3 has 14 amino acids. The ends were cut back, 4 bases at V and 4 bases at J, with 13 bases in the middle. Germline-derived CDR1 and CDR2 are LNHNV and YYDKDF (reference sequence). The CDR3 sequence is CATSKGLLGETQYF. The CDR3 DNA reads TGTGCCACCAGCAAAGGACTCCTCGGAGAGACCCAGTACTTC. Filled out from reference TRBV15 and TRBJ2-5, the complete variable domain reads DAMVIQNPRYQVTQFGKPVTLSCSQTLNHNVMYWYQQKSSQAPKLLFHYYDKDFNNEADTPDNFQSRRPNTSFCFLDIRSPGLGDTAMYLCATSKGLLGETQYFGPGTRLLVL.

V is TRBV28 and J is TRBJ2-7; a possible D gene is TRBD2 (6 bases). The CDR3 has 14 amino acids. V dropped 5 bases and J dropped 2 bases, with 13 bases sitting between them. Germline CDR1 and CDR2: MDHEN and SYDVKM. The CDR3 nucleotides read TGTGCCAGCAGTCCCGGGACTGAAACCTACGAGCAGTACTTC. Translation gives CASSPGTETYEQYF.

Remarks on this clone: Mismatch with germline at one junction end may stem from a read error. The chain combines TRBV5-5 with TRBJ2-3, with TRBD2 matching over 14 bases. The CDR3 runs to 17 residues. The germline CDR1 and CDR2 sequences are SGHKS and YYEKEE (reference sequence). This CDR3 reads CASRPRTGTSGSYTQYF. CDR3 DNA: TGCGCCAGCAGACCTCGAACCGGGACTAGCGGGAGTTATACGCAGTATTTT.

The chain is built from TRBV28 and TRBJ1-3, with D possibly matching TRBD1 (6 bases). CDR1 and CDR2 (germline): MDHEN, SYDVKM. CDR3 length: 15 residues. Trimming stripped 7 bases from V and 0 bases from J, with 13 bases between. DNA of the CDR3: TGTGCCAGCACCCTAGACAGGAGCTCTGGAAACACCATATATTTT. This gives the protein CASTLDRSSGNTIYF.

The chain joins TRBV5-6 to TRBJ2-1, with 9 bases matching TRBD1. Germline CDR1 reads SGHDT; CDR2 reads YYEEEE. With V trimmed by 1 base and J by 4 bases, 3 bases remained unmatched. CDR3 length: 15 amino acids. CDR3 sequence: CASSLYGTGYNEQFF. CDR3 in DNA: TGTGCCAGCAGCTTGTACGGGACAGGGTACAATGAGCAGTTCTTC.